This is a list of T cell receptor beta chains from one sample in a study of identical twins. MiXCR, applied by TCRdb to the 5' RACE reads, yields one record per CDR3 protein. The profile shows 1.5 million to 2 million distinct CDR3 sequences, 25% to 35% of them singletons. The sequenced sample was cord blood. These receptor sequences come from a newborn girl in good health. CDR3s leave out the opening cysteine and the closing phenylalanine or tryptophan. D genes are given only for firm matches.

TRBV20-1	TRBJ1-2	NA	SARERGGPVYGYT
TRBV20-1	TRBJ2-3	TRBD2	SAREAGASTDTQY
TRBV3-1	TRBJ1-6	NA	ASSQGDQPYNSPLH
TRBV2	TRBJ2-5	NA	ASKFSGGAETQY
TRBV28	TRBJ1-4	TRBD1	ASTWEGAGEKLF
TRBV2	TRBJ2-3	NA	ASRDKTRSSVGDTQY
TRBV6-2/TRBV6-3	TRBJ2-7	NA	ASSYPEGQY
TRBV20-1	TRBJ1-6	NA	SARDKASYNSPLH
TRBV5-1	TRBJ2-7	NA	ASSRFSWGEQY
TRBV5-1	TRBJ2-1	NA	ASSAGWVRGLWSYNEQF
TRBV12-3/TRBV12-4	TRBJ1-1	NA	ASRQGLKSDEAF
TRBV29-1	TRBJ2-1	TRBD2	SVDPTGLAGGQQF
TRBV3-1	TRBJ1-3	NA	ASSQFPHTIY
TRBV19	TRBJ2-4	NA	ASSITGNPIQY
TRBV18	TRBJ2-1	TRBD2	ASSPGLAGGHYNEQF
TRBV5-1	TRBJ2-1	NA	ASSLVVGFSYNEQF
TRBV6-2/TRBV6-3	TRBJ2-1	NA	ASSLTGNKQF
TRBV7-9	TRBJ2-2	NA	ASSPGQHNTGELF
TRBV6-5	TRBJ2-7	NA	ASSYWSGVSYEQY
TRBV6-2/TRBV6-3	TRBJ2-5	NA	ASSYTSWDLETQY
TRBV27	TRBJ2-7	NA	ASSFNPDGSYEQY
TRBV28	TRBJ2-7	NA	ASNTRGPPHEQY
TRBV7-2	TRBJ2-5	TRBD2	ASSWTSGSQETQY
TRBV21-1	TRBJ2-1	NA	ASSKDPSGRRYNEQF
TRBV11-2	TRBJ2-3	NA	ASSFRSHTDTQY
TRBV5-1	TRBJ2-3	TRBD1	ASSGRDRGTADTQY
TRBV5-1	TRBJ2-7	TRBD2	ASSLESGRGYEQY
TRBV28	TRBJ2-3	TRBD2	ASSFRTAWTSGSTDTQY
TRBV28	TRBJ2-7	TRBD1	ASSFAGTGVSDTYEQY
TRBV6-6	TRBJ1-2	TRBD1	ASSSTDRANYGYT
TRBV12-3/TRBV12-4	TRBJ2-1	NA	ASSSYRRLSSYEQF
TRBV7-9	TRBJ2-2	TRBD1	AISLGQGAGELF
TRBV7-9	TRBJ2-1	NA	ASSYKSPDEQF
TRBV28	TRBJ2-3	TRBD2	ASSRPSGGADTQY
TRBV2	TRBJ2-7	NA	ASSETRTIYEQY
TRBV28	TRBJ1-5	TRBD1	ASSRPGTGSNQPQH
TRBV6-5	TRBJ2-1	TRBD2	ASSYGTSRSSYNEQF
TRBV20-1	TRBJ1-6	NA	SAGPHISSALH
TRBV4-2	TRBJ2-5	NA	ASSRSGLETQY
TRBV9	TRBJ1-2	TRBD1	ASSAQTGYYGYT
TRBV20-1	TRBJ1-5	NA	SASWGDSNQPQH
TRBV27	TRBJ2-1	NA	ASSPKAASMGLNEQF
TRBV15	TRBJ1-6	NA	ATSRVAANSPLH
TRBV20-1	TRBJ2-1	TRBD2	SAAPSGRGNEQF
TRBV18	TRBJ2-5	TRBD2	ASSPISGLAGRQETQY
TRBV20-1	NA	TRBD1	SAREWQGAYEQY
TRBV7-6	TRBJ2-2	NA	ASSLFGDTDTGELF
TRBV12-3/TRBV12-4	TRBJ2-7	NA	ASTLGGPHYEQY
TRBV10-2	TRBJ2-7	TRBD2	ASSATSGPPSGPYEQY